This T cell receptor (beta chain) was recovered during a study of cytomegalovirus exposure and HLA in healthy donors. In the case of this clone: Its matching antigen is unknown.

13 Jbeta primers and 60 Vbeta primers were used for the PCR. The protocol was immunoSEQ multiplex PCR, while the TCRdb copy is restricted to in-frame clones and leaves out a portion. The sample holds roughly 150,000 clones, approximately 82% seen once. Germline lookup yields CDR1 SGHVS and CDR2 FQNEAQ. J lost 5 bases, V lost 9 bases, and 7 bases had no gene match. There are 13 residues in the CDR3. Study-wide results and limits: Association of 16,951 TCR beta sequences with HLA alleles was found at 0.05 false discovery rate in a later analysis. Previous analysis showed most TCR beta V segments were productive about 90% or about 30% of the time. Specificity for CMV antigens was confirmed in vitro for a few of the CMV-associated chains.

Sequenced material: PBMCs. This chain connects TRBV7-8 to TRBJ1-2; 9 bases are a match to TRBD1. This TCR was recovered from a male donor in good health and CMV-seronegative. CDR3 loop: CASNTGQGYGYTF. The DNA for the CDR3 is TGTGCCAGTAATACGGGACAGGGTTATGGCTACACCTTC. The variable domain in full, with the rest retrieved from reference TRBV7-8 and TRBJ1-2, is GAGVSQSPRYKVAKRGQDVALRCDPISGHVSLFWYQQALGQGPEFLTYFQNEAQLDKSGLPSDRFFAERPEGSVSTLKIQRTQQEDSAVYLCASNTGQGYGYTFGSGTRLTVV.